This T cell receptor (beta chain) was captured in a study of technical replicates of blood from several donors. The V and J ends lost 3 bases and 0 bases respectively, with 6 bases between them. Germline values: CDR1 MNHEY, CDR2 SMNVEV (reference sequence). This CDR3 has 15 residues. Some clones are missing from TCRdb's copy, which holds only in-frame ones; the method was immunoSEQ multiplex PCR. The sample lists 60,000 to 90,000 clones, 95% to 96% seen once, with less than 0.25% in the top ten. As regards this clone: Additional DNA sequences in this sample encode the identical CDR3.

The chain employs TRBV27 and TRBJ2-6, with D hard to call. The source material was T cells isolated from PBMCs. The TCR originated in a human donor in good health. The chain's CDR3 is CASSLTGSGANVLTF. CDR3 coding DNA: TGTGCCAGCAGTTTGACGGGCTCTGGGGCCAACGTCCTGACTTTC.